Below, 25 T cell receptor beta chains from the same sample are listed, as sequenced in a study of blood T cell repertoires in COVID-19. Repertoires were generated with immunoSEQ multiplex PCR, while TCRdb's copy carries only in-frame clones and drops some. This sample has about 260,000 clones, with over 80% found just once. Sequenced sample: peripheral blood. The receptors come from a woman aged 40 to 49 who had recovered from COVID-19.

J is TRBJ2-3 and V is TRBV5-6, with TRBD1 as a possible D gene (5 bases). V lost 0 bases, J lost 6 bases, and 17 bases lay in between. Germline CDR1 is SGHDT and CDR2 is YYEEEE. This CDR3 region has 16 residues. CDR3 region: CASSLGTHKTADTQYF. CDR3 sequence (DNA): TGTGCCAGCAGCTTGGGGACACACAAAACGGCGGATACGCAGTATTTT. The variable domain in full, with the rest retrieved from reference TRBV5-6 and TRBJ2-3, is DAGVTQSPTHLIKTRGQQVTLRCSPKSGHDTVSWYQQALGQGPQFIFQYYEEEERQRGNFPDRFSGHQFPNYSSELNVNALLLGDSALYLCASSLGTHKTADTQYFGPGTRLTVL.

The chain couples TRBV6-1 to TRBJ2-1; TRBD2 matches at 8 bases. This CDR3 is built from 14 residues. Germline assignment: CDR1 MNHNS and CDR2 SASEGT. J gave up 8 bases and V 1 base, and 4 bases lay outside the gene matches. The CDR3 nucleotides read TGTGCCAGCAGTGAAGGCCCCGGGGGGGATGAGCAGTTCTTC. Encoded protein: CASSEGPGGDEQFF.

V and J are TRBV20-1 and TRBJ1-2, with 9 bases fitting TRBD1. The CDR3 runs 14 residues. The trim removed 3 bases at V and 6 bases at J, leaving 8 bases unmatched. Germline CDR1 reads DFQATT; CDR2 reads SNEGSKA (reference sequence). The CDR3 sequence: CSASVLRDRDGYTF. In DNA, the CDR3 is TGCAGTGCTAGTGTTCTACGGGACAGGGATGGCTACACCTTC.

The gene calls are TRBV4-1 and TRBJ2-7; D remains unclear. CDR3 length equals 17 residues. Between the trimmed V and J ends, which lost 4 bases and 1 base, there was a span of 20 bases. In germline, CDR1 is MGHRA, CDR2 YSYEKL. This CDR3 is CASSPKPDNSLSYEQYF. The CDR3 DNA is TGCGCCAGCAGCCCGAAACCCGACAACTCCCTATCCTACGAGCAGTACTTC.

This clone was detected many times. This chain connects TRBV19 to TRBJ1-1; TRBD1 is a possible D gene (5 bases). CDR1 is LNHDA, CDR2 SQIVND, per germline (reference sequence). This CDR3 has 13 residues. Between the trimmed V and J ends, which lost 10 bases and 3 bases, there was a span of 15 bases. The CDR3, as DNA: TGTGCCACCCATCTCAGGGTTGACACTGAAGCTTTCTTT. Translated, it gives CATHLRVDTEAFF. Supplemented by reference TRBV19 and TRBJ1-1, the full variable domain reads DGGITQSPKYLFRKEGQNVTLSCEQNLNHDAMYWYRQDPGQGLRLIYYSQIVNDFQKGDIAEGYSVSREKKESFPLTVTSAQKNPTAFYLCATHLRVDTEAFFGQGTRLTVV.

This clone was seen a single time. The chain recombines TRBV14 with TRBJ1-3; D call uncertain. Trimming pared 3 bases from V and 4 bases from J, leaving 7 bases between. Germline V gene data show CDR1 as SGHDN and CDR2 as FVKESK. CDR3 size: 13 residues. The CDR3 region has the DNA TGTGCCAGCAGCCAGGTAGCGGGAAACACCATATATTTT. It is translated as CASSQVAGNTIYF.

This chain uses TRBV9 with TRBJ2-7; D unclear. Looked up from germline, CDR1 is SGDLS and CDR2 is YYNGEE. This CDR3 has 12 residues. Trimming removed 4 bases from V and 7 bases from J, with 12 bases in between. CDR3 protein: CASSPHGREQYF. Here the CDR3 DNA reads TGTGCCAGCAGCCCGCACGGCAGGGAGCAGTACTTC. Complete variable domain (other parts from reference TRBV9 and TRBJ2-7): DSGVTQTPKHLITATGQRVTLRCSPRSGDLSVYWYQQSLDQGLQFLIQYYNGEERAKGNILERFSAQQFPDLHSELNLSSLELGDSALYFCASSPHGREQYFGPGTRLTVT.

The rearrangement uses TRBV10-1 and TRBJ2-1; D perhaps matches TRBD1 (7 bases). The V end was cut by 2 bases, the J end by 8 bases, with 13 bases between. This CDR3 spans 14 amino acids. Germline V gene lookup returns CDR1 WNHNN and CDR2 SYGVQD (reference sequence). CDR3 nucleotides: TGCGCCAGCAGTGAGGACAGGGAGGAGGATGAGCAGTTCTTC. It yields the protein CASSEDREEDEQFF.

This clone has only a few counts. This CDR3 is also generated by other DNA sequences in the sample. V usage is TRBV7-2 and J usage is TRBJ2-3; 7 nucleotides align to TRBD2. The CDR3 sequence is 15 residues long. Germline loops: CDR1 SGHTA, CDR2 FQGNSA. Trimming cost V 5 bases and J 4 bases; bases outside gene matches: 9. In DNA form, the CDR3 reads TGTGCCAGCAGCCCTCGGGGGGAGGGGCCAGATACGCAGTATTTT. This codes for CASSPRGEGPDTQYF.

The rearrangement joins TRBV3-1 (or the pseudogene TRBV3-2) to TRBJ2-5; 8 bases map to TRBD2. This CDR3 region has 13 residues. V lost 4 bases to trimming and J lost 11 bases; unmatched junction nucleotides: 9. Germline V gene lookup returns CDR1 LGHDT and CDR2 YNNKEL (reference sequence). CDR3 in DNA: TGTGCCAGCAGCCGTGGTAGCGGGGTGCGTCAGTACTTC. This sequence encodes CASSRGSGVRQYF.

This clone was found once. The V gene is TRBV19, the J gene TRBJ1-6; 10 bases map to TRBD1. The CDR3 totals 15 residues. V lost 2 bases, J lost 13 bases, and 8 bases stayed unmatched. Germline CDR1 and CDR2: LNHDA and SQIVND (reference sequence). CDR3 DNA sequence: TGTGCCAGTAGTATAAATGGGGGACAGGGGAGCCCCCTCCACTTT. This codes for CASSINGGQGSPLHF.

V and J are TRBV7-2 and TRBJ1-2; D not resolved. There are 16 residues in the CDR3. Germline-derived CDR1 and CDR2 are SGHTA and FQGNSA. The V end lost 4 bases, the J end lost 1 base, and 16 bases lay between the germline ends. This chain's CDR3 is CASSSNSGNSNYGYTF. The CDR3 coding sequence is TGTGCCAGCAGCTCAAATTCGGGGAACAGTAACTATGGCTACACCTTC.

The gene calls are TRBV4-1 and TRBJ2-1; 8 bases align to TRBD1. The CDR3 runs 16 residues. V was clipped by 2 bases and J by 2 bases; unmatched bases: 5. Per the germline V gene, CDR1 is MGHRA and CDR2 is YSYEKL. CDR3 coding DNA: TGCGCCAGCAGCCAACCCCTGGGACAGGCCTACAATGAGCAGTTCTTC. Protein product: CASSQPLGQAYNEQFF.

The chain's CDR3 is CASSIRARGGRWGDEQFF. The CDR3 nucleotides read TGTGCCAGTAGTATAAGAGCTAGGGGCGGACGGTGGGGCGATGAGCAGTTCTTC. The chain links TRBV19 to TRBJ2-1, with a tentative D call TRBD1 (5 bases). CDR3 length: 18 residues. V was trimmed by 2 bases and J by 8 bases, leaving 25 bases between them. The germline CDR1 and CDR2 sequences are LNHDA and SQIVND (reference sequence).

The V gene is TRBV5-1, the J gene TRBJ2-2; 8 bases line up with TRBD1. Germline values: CDR1 SGHRS, CDR2 YFSETQ. J gave up 4 bases and V 3 bases, and 5 bases lay outside the gene matches. This CDR3 contains 15 residues. This chain's CDR3 is CASSSGGPPTGELFF. In nucleotides, the CDR3 is TGCGCCAGCAGCTCAGGGGGCCCCCCCACCGGGGAGCTGTTTTTT.

The J gene is TRBJ1-2, the V gene TRBV3-1 (or the pseudogene TRBV3-2); tentative D call: TRBD1 (6 bases). The CDR3 runs to 14 residues. The V end lost 0 bases, the J end lost 6 bases, and 11 bases lay between the germline ends. CDR1 and CDR2 from the germline V gene are LGHDT and YNNKEL (reference sequence). CDR3 sequence: CASSQDDRWNGYTF. CDR3 nucleotide sequence: TGTGCCAGCAGCCAAGATGACAGGTGGAATGGCTACACCTTC.

The V and J genes are TRBV9 and TRBJ1-1, with TRBD1 as a possible D gene (5 bases). CDR1 and CDR2 (germline): SGDLS, YYNGEE. The ends were cut back, 0 bases at V and 2 bases at J, with 8 bases in the middle. CDR3 length equals 14 residues. In DNA, the CDR3 is TGTGCCAGCAGCGTAGCAGGACATAACACTGAAGCTTTCTTT. Translating it yields CASSVAGHNTEAFF.

The chain couples TRBV18 to TRBJ2-1, with D perhaps TRBD2 (6 bases). Germline V gene lookup returns CDR1 KGHSH and CDR2 LQKENI. Trimming took off 0 bases at V and 0 bases at J, with 6 bases between the two ends. The CDR3 length is 15 residues. Written as DNA, the CDR3 is TGTGCCAGCTCACCACCGGGGGGCTCCTACAATGAGCAGTTCTTC. Translation: CASSPPGGSYNEQFF.

The chain is built from TRBV3-1 (or the pseudogene TRBV3-2) and TRBJ1-2; the match to TRBD1 covers 10 bases. Germline V gene sequence: CDR1 LGHDT, CDR2 YNNKEL (reference sequence). The CDR3 consists of 14 residues. V was clipped by 1 base and J by 8 bases; unmatched bases: 4. In DNA form, the CDR3 reads TGTGCCAGCAGCCAAGGACAGGGGGCGCGGGGCTACACCTTC. It codes for CASSQGQGARGYTF.

This chain links TRBV5-5 with TRBJ1-2, with D uncertain. The CDR3 consists of 13 residues. Germline V gene sequence: CDR1 SGHKS, CDR2 YYEKEE (reference sequence). The V gene lost 1 base and the J gene lost 0 bases, with 4 bases spanning the gap. The CDR3 sequence is CASSLRANYGYTF. As DNA, the CDR3 is TGTGCCAGCAGCTTGCGGGCTAACTATGGCTACACCTTC.

The chain is built from TRBV18 and TRBJ2-1; 13 bases agree with TRBD2. Germline values: CDR1 KGHSH, CDR2 LQKENI. J gave up 6 bases and V 0 bases, and 2 bases lay outside the gene matches. CDR3 size: 16 residues. The CDR3 region has the DNA TGTGCCAGCTCACCACCGGGACTAGCGGGGCCCAATGAGCAGTTCTTC. It translates to CASSPPGLAGPNEQFF.

This rearrangement joins TRBV11-2 to TRBJ2-5; 11 nucleotides agree with TRBD2. This CDR3 is 18 amino acids long. Germline V CDR1 and CDR2: SGHAT, FQNNGV. J lost 4 bases, V lost 5 bases, and 15 bases had no gene match. The CDR3 sequence is CASSPGARLAGRGETQYF. CDR3 DNA: TGTGCCAGCAGCCCCGGGGCCCGACTAGCGGGACGGGGAGAGACCCAGTACTTC.

This clone turned up a few times. The V and J genes are TRBV10-3 and TRBJ1-6, with D tentatively TRBD1 (6 bases). CDR1 is ENHRY and CDR2 is SYGVKD in the germline V gene. The CDR3 totals 14 residues. V dropped 3 bases and J dropped 5 bases, with 8 bases sitting between them. This chain's CDR3 is CAISDNRDNSPLHF. In DNA, the CDR3 is TGTGCCATCAGTGATAACAGGGATAATTCACCCCTCCACTTT.

The CDR3 bases are TGTGCCAGCAGTTACTTCCGGACAGGGGGGGGTCAGCCCCAGCATTTT. As protein: CASSYFRTGGGQPQHF. J is TRBJ1-5 and V is TRBV6-2 or TRBV6-3; the match to TRBD1 covers 10 bases. V gave up 1 base and J gave up 6 bases; unmatched junction bases: 6. CDR1 and CDR2 (germline): MNHEY, SVGEGT. This CDR3 has 16 residues.

The sample holds one count of this clone. V is TRBV30 and J is TRBJ1-4; TRBD1 might be the D (6 bases). The CDR3 is made up of 13 amino acids. From germline, CDR1 is GTSNPN and CDR2 SVGIG (reference sequence). V gave up 5 bases and J gave up 3 bases, with 10 bases separating them. CDR3 residues: CAWGRGPNEKLFF. Written as DNA, the CDR3 is TGTGCCTGGGGCAGGGGCCCTAATGAAAAACTGTTTTTT.